The TCR beta chain under discussion was sequenced for a study of blood T cell repertoires in COVID-19. Study background: From the United States, Italy and Spain came samples of acute and convalescent COVID-19.

This CDR3 is built from 17 residues. The ends lost 0 bases at V and 6 bases at J; junction bases unmatched: 10. Per the germline V gene, CDR1 is MGHRA and CDR2 is YSYEKL. Study members were between 18 and 89 years old and lived in roughly 24 US regions. Assignment of participants to cohorts was predicated upon participant-reported clinical history. Individuals in the exposed group had encountered a COVID-19 case within 2 weeks preceding study entry. The repertoire was sequenced with immunoSEQ multiplex PCR; TCRdb's copy has only in-frame clones and lacks some. The table lists 250,000 to 350,000 clones, 85% to 90% of them singletons, with 2.9% in the top ten.

This receptor was identified in a woman between 50 and 59 years old who had been exposed to COVID-19. Sequences were obtained from PBMCs or T cells enriched from blood (not recorded which). The chain uses TRBV4-1 and TRBJ2-4; 8 nucleotides match TRBD1. The CDR3 DNA follows: TGCGCCAGCAGCCAAGAATTGGTGGGGCAGGGGGCAAACATTCAGTACTTC. Its translation: CASSQELVGQGANIQYF.